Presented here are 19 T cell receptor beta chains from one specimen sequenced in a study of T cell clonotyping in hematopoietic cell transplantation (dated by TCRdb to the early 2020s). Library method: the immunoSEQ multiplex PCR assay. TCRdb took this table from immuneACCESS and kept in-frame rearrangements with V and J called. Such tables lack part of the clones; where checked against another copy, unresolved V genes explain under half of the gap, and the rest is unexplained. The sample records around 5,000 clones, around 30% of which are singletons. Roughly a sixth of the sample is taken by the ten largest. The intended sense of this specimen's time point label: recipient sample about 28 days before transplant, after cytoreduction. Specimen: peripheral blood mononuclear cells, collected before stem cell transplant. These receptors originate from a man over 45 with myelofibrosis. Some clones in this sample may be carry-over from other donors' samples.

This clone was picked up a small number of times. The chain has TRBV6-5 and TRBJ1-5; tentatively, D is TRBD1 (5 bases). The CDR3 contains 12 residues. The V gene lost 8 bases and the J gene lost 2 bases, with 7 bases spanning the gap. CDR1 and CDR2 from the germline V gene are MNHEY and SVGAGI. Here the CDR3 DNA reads TGTGCCAGCGGGGGGGGCAATCAGCCCCAGCATTTT. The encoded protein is CASGGGNQPQHF.

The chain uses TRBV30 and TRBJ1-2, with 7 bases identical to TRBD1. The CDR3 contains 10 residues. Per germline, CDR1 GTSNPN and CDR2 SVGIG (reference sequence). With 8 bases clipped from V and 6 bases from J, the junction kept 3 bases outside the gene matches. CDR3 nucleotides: TGTGCCGGGACAGTGAATGGCTACACCTTC. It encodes CAGTVNGYTF.

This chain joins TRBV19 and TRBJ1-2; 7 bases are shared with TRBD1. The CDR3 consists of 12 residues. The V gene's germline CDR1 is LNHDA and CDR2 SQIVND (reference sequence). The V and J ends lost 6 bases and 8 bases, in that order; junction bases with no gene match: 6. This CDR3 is CASRVGGNGYTF. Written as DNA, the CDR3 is TGTGCCAGTAGAGTAGGGGGCAACGGCTACACCTTC.

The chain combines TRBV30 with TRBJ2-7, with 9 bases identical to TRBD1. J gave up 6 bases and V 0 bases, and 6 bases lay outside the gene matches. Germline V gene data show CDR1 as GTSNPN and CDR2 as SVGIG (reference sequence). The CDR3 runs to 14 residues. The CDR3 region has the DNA TGTGCCTGGAGTGTAGCCGGGACAGGGTTCGAGCAGTACTTC. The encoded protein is CAWSVAGTGFEQYF.

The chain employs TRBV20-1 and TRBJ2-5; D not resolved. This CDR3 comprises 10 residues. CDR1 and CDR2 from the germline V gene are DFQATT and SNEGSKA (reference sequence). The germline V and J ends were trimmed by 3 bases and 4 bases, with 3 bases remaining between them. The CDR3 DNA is TGCAGTGCTAGGCGAGAGACCCAGTACTTC. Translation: CSARRETQYF.

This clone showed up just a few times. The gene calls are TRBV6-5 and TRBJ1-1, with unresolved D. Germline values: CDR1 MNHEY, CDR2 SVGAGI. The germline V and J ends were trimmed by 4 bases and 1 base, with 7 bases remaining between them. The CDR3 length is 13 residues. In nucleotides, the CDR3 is TGTGCCAGCAGTTTCTCAGCGAACACTGAAGCTTTCTTT. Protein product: CASSFSANTEAFF.

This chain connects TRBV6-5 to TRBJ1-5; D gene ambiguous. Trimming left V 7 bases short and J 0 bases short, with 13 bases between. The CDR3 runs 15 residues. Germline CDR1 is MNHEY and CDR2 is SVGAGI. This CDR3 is CASTPVPNSNQPQHF. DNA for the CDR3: TGTGCCAGCACCCCAGTCCCAAATAGCAATCAGCCCCAGCATTTT.

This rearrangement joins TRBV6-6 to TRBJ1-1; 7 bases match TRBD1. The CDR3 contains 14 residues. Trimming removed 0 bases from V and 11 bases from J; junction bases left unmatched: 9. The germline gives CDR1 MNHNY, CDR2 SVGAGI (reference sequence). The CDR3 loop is CASSYSRQGLEAFF. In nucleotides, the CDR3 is TGTGCCAGCAGTTACTCCCGACAGGGCCTTGAGGCTTTCTTT.

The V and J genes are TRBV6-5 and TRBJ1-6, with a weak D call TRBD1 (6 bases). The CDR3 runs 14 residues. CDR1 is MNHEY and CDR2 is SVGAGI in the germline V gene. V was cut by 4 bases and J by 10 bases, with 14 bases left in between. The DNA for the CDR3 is TGTGCCAGCAGTTCCCGGACAGTTGAGTCACCCCTCCACTTT. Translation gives CASSSRTVESPLHF.

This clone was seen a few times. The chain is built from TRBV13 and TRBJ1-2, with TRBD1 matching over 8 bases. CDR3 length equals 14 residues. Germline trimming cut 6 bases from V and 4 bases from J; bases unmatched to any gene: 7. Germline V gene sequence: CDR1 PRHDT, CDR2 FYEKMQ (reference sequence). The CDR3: CASSPVGQGYGYTF. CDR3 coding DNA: TGTGCCAGCAGTCCCGTAGGACAGGGCTATGGCTACACCTTC.

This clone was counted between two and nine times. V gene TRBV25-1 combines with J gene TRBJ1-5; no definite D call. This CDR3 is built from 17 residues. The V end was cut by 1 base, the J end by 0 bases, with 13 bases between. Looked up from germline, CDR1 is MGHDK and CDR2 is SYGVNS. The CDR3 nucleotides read TGTGCCAGCAGTGAATCGGGCGGCACATATAGCAATCAGCCCCAGCATTTT. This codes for CASSESGGTYSNQPQHF. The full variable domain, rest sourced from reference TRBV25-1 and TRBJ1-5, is EADIYQTPRYLVIGTGKKITLECSQTMGHDKMYWYQQDPGMELHLIHYSYGVNSTEKGDLSSESTVSRIRTEHFPLTLESARPSHTSQYLCASSESGGTYSNQPQHFGDGTRLSIL.

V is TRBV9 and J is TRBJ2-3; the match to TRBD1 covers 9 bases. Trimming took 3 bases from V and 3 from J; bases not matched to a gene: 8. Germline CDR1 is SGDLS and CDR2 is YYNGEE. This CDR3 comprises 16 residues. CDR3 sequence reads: CASSAFPGQGTDTQYF. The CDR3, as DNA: TGTGCCAGCAGCGCCTTTCCGGGACAGGGAACAGATACGCAGTATTTT.

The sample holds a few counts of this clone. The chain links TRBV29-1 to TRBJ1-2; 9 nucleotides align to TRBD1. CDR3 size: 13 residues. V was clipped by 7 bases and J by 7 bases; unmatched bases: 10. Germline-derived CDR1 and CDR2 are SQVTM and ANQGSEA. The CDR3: CSAALGQGPGYTF. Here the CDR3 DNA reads TGCAGCGCCGCACTGGGACAGGGCCCTGGCTACACCTTC.

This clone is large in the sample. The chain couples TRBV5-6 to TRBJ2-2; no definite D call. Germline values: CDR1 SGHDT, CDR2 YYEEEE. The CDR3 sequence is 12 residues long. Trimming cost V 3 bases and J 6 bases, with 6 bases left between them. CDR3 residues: CASSWSSGELFF. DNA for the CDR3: TGTGCCAGCAGCTGGAGTTCCGGGGAGCTGTTTTTT.

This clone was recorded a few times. The CDR3 reads CATQLGGSYEQYF. The CDR3 DNA reads TGTGCCACCCAACTCGGGGGCTCCTACGAGCAGTACTTC. The chain is built from TRBV19 and TRBJ2-7; D perhaps matches TRBD2 (6 bases). The CDR3 has 13 residues. V was trimmed by 10 bases and J by 0 bases, leaving 13 bases between them. Per germline, CDR1 LNHDA and CDR2 SQIVND (reference sequence).

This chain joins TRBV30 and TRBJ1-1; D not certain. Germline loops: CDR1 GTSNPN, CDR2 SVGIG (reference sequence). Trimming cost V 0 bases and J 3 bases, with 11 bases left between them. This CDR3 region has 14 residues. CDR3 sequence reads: CAWSVRGGDTEAFF. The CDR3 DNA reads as TGTGCCTGGAGTGTACGTGGCGGGGACACTGAAGCTTTCTTT. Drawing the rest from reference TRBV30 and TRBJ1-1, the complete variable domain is SQTIHQWPATLVQPVGSPLSLECTVEGTSNPNLYWYRQAAGRGLQLLFYSVGIGQISSEVPQNLSASRPQDRQFILSSKKLLLSDSGFYLCAWSVRGGDTEAFFGQGTRLTVV.

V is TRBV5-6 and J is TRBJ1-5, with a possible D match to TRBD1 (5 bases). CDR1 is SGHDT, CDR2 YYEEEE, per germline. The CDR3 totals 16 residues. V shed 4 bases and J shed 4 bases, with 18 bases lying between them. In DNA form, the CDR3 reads TGTGCCAGCAGCAGACTTCGAGGGGCCCGGAATCAGCCCCAGCATTTT. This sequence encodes CASSRLRGARNQPQHF.

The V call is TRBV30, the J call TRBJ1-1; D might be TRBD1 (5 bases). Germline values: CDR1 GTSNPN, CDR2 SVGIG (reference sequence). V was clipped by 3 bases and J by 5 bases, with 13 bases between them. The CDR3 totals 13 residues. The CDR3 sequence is CAWRGHEGTEAFF. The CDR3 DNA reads TGTGCCTGGAGAGGACACGAGGGGACTGAAGCTTTCTTT.

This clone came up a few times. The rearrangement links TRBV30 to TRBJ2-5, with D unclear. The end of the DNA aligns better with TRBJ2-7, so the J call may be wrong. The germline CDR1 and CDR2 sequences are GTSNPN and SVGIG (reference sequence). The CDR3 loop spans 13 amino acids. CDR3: CAADGELSYEQYF. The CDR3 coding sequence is TGTGCCGCGGACGGTGAGCTCTCCTACGAGCAGTACTTC.